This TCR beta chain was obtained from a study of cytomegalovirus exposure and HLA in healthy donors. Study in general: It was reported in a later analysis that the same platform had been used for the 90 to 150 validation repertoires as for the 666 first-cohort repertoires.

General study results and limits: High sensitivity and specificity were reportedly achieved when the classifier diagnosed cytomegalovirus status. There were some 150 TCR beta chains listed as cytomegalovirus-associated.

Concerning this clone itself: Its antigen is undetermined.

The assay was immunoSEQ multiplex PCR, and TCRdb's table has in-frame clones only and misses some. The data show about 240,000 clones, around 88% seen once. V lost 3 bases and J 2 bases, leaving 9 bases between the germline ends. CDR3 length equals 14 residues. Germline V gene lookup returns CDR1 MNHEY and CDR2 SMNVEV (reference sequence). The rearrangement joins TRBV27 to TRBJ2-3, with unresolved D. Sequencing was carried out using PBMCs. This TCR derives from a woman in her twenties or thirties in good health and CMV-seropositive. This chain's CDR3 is CASSFTRFTDTQYF. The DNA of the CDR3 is TGTGCCAGCAGTTTCACCAGGTTCACAGATACGCAGTATTTT.